One sample yielded the 20 T cell receptor beta chains listed below, sequenced in a study of shared clonotypes between healthy human individuals. Clones were read by immunoSEQ multiplex PCR, and TCRdb kept only the in-frame ones, dropping some. The table includes 550,000 to 700,000 clones, 60% to 75% detected once. Sequencing used memory CD4+ T cells sorted from blood. Subset noted: CD45RA-negative fraction. These receptors all stem from a woman under 40 in good health.

The CDR3 region has the DNA TGTGCCAGCAGTGAAGCGCGGGGGAATGAAAAACTGTTTTTT. Encoded protein: CASSEARGNEKLFF. J is TRBJ1-4 and V is TRBV6-1; TRBD1 might be the D (5 bases). Germline V gene sequence: CDR1 MNHNS, CDR2 SASEGT. The CDR3 extends over 14 amino acids. Trimming took 0 bases from V and 5 from J, leaving 7 bases between them.

V and J are TRBV28 and TRBJ2-3; 8 bases fit TRBD2. This CDR3 is built from 16 residues. Germline V CDR1 and CDR2: MDHEN, SYDVKM. V trimming: 1 base; J trimming: 2 bases; junction bases outside the gene matches: 5. CDR3 coding DNA: TGTGCCAGCAGTTTATTGTATAGCGGGAACACAGATACGCAGTATTTT. This encodes CASSLLYSGNTDTQYF.

This sequence joins TRBV18 and TRBJ2-7; unclear D gene. V was pared by 2 bases and J by 3 bases, with 8 bases between. Germline-derived CDR1 and CDR2 are KGHSH and LQKENI. This CDR3 is 13 amino acids long. The CDR3 DNA follows: TGTGCCAGCTCACCAGGGCGGAACTACGAGCAGTACTTC. It is translated as CASSPGRNYEQYF.

In its sample, this clone was seen once. The chain is built from TRBV6-1 and TRBJ2-7; possibly TRBD2 for D (6 bases). Germline CDR1 reads MNHNS; CDR2 reads SASEGT. Trimming shortened V by 6 bases and J by 1 base, and 13 bases separated the two germline ends. This CDR3 has 14 amino acids. The CDR3: CASSLGGASYEQYF. The DNA for the CDR3 is TGTGCCAGCAGCTTAGGCGGGGCATCCTACGAGCAGTACTTC.

The chain uses TRBV29-1 and TRBJ1-3; D uncertain. This CDR3 spans 12 amino acids. V gave up 2 bases and J gave up 4 bases, with 6 bases separating them. Germline V gene lookup returns CDR1 SQVTM and CDR2 ANQGSEA. The CDR3 nucleotides read TGCAGCGTTGAACCTCTGGGAAACACCATATATTTT. Its protein is CSVEPLGNTIYF.

The chain carries TRBV7-2 and TRBJ2-7; 8 nucleotides line up with TRBD1. The V gene end was trimmed by 8 bases and the J gene end by 4 bases; junction bases not matched to a gene: 7. The CDR3 loop spans 13 amino acids. Germline V gives CDR1 SGHTA, CDR2 FQGNSA. The CDR3 region has the DNA TGTGCCAGCTCCACGACAGGGGCTTACGAGCAGTACTTC. This codes for CASSTTGAYEQYF.

The chain uses TRBV21-1 and TRBJ1-5. TRBV21-1 represents a pseudogene. The CDR3 runs to 17 residues. DNA of the CDR3: TGTGCCAGCAGCGGTGGCAGGGTAAGGGGGGGCAATCAGCCCCAGCATTTT. Protein: CASSGGRVRGGNQPQHF.

This rearrangement joins TRBV2 to TRBJ1-5, with D maybe TRBD1 (6 bases). Germline CDR1 and CDR2: SNHLY and FYNNEI. V gave up 7 bases and J gave up 4 bases, with 17 bases separating them. The length of the CDR3 is 15 residues. CDR3 loop: CASTGPGGHNQPQHF. The DNA for the CDR3 is TGTGCCAGCACAGGGCCGGGGGGACATAATCAGCCCCAGCATTTT.

As for this clone: A far larger clone differs by one base, so this is likely a read error. The chain joins TRBV7-3 to TRBJ1-3; 7 nucleotides line up with TRBD1. Germline V lookup: CDR1 SGHTA, CDR2 FQGTGA. The CDR3 runs to 14 residues. CDR3 region: CASSTTGIGSTIYF. The DNA for the CDR3 is TGTGCCAGCAGCACGACAGGGATAGGAAGCACCATATATTTT.

As to this clone: Distinct nucleotide sequences in the sample also encode this CDR3. The chain couples TRBV15 to TRBJ2-5, with 11 bases fitting TRBD2. Germline CDR1 LNHNV, CDR2 YYDKDF (reference sequence). This CDR3 comprises 14 residues. The J segment lost 3 bases and the V segment lost 6 bases, leaving 3 bases of the junction unmatched. CDR3 in amino acids: CATSPGLAEETQYF. The CDR3 DNA follows: TGTGCCACCAGTCCGGGACTAGCGGAAGAGACCCAGTACTTC.

This clone was detected ten times or more. V usage is TRBV25-1 and J usage is TRBJ2-2, with no clear D. CDR3 length equals 14 residues. The germline V gene has CDR1 MGHDK and CDR2 SYGVNS. The V and J ends lost 0 bases and 7 bases respectively, with 9 bases between them. CDR3 in amino acids: CASSEYVGGGELFF. The CDR3 DNA reads as TGTGCCAGCAGTGAATATGTCGGCGGCGGGGAGCTGTTTTTT.

This chain links TRBV7-2 with TRBJ1-5, with a tentative D call TRBD1 (5 bases). The CDR3 totals 16 residues. Trimming cost V 2 bases and J 0 bases, with 11 bases left between them. Germline V lookup: CDR1 SGHTA, CDR2 FQGNSA. In nucleotides, the CDR3 is TGTGCCAGCAGCTTAATGGGGACTTATAGCAATCAGCCCCAGCATTTT. Translation gives CASSLMGTYSNQPQHF.

In this sample, this clone turned up a few times. This chain uses TRBV9 with TRBJ2-6, with TRBD1 matching 9 bases. CDR3 length: 17 amino acids. Looked up from germline, CDR1 is SGDLS and CDR2 is YYNGEE. Losses at the gene ends were 2 bases for V and 0 bases for J; bases not matched to a gene: 3. In DNA, the CDR3 is TGTGCCAGCAGCGTTGGGACAGGGATCTCTGGGGCCAACGTCCTGACTTTC. The encoded protein is CASSVGTGISGANVLTF.

This chain connects TRBV28 to TRBJ2-2, with TRBD2 matching over 7 bases. The germline gives CDR1 MDHEN, CDR2 SYDVKM. Germline trimming cut 0 bases from V and 5 bases from J; bases unmatched to any gene: 12. This CDR3 region has 18 residues. The CDR3 reads CASSLWDGRSPRTGELFF. CDR3 nucleotide sequence: TGTGCCAGCAGTTTATGGGACGGGAGGTCACCGAGGACCGGGGAGCTGTTTTTT.

The CDR3 loop reads CASNEDNNQPQHF. The CDR3 region has the DNA TGTGCCAGCAACGAGGATAACAATCAGCCCCAGCATTTT. The chain combines TRBV28 with TRBJ1-5, with D unresolved. From germline, CDR1 is MDHEN and CDR2 SYDVKM. The CDR3 runs 13 residues. V was trimmed by 7 bases and J by 3 bases, leaving 10 bases between them.

This rearrangement joins TRBV10-1 to TRBJ2-2; 8 nucleotides align to TRBD2. Germline assignment: CDR1 WNHNN and CDR2 SYGVQD (reference sequence). V lost 2 bases and J lost 5; bases outside the gene matches: 4. CDR3 size: 15 residues. CDR3 sequence reads: CASSENRGGTGELFF. The CDR3 coding sequence is TGCGCCAGCAGTGAGAATCGGGGGGGAACCGGGGAGCTGTTTTTT.

This clone was counted at least ten times. This chain joins TRBV5-4 and TRBJ2-7; no definite D call. The germline CDR1 and CDR2 sequences are SGHNT and YYREEE (reference sequence). This CDR3 region has 15 residues. Between the trimmed V and J ends, which lost 0 bases and 6 bases, there was a span of 16 bases. The CDR3: CASSLESAGNFEQYF. CDR3 in DNA: TGTGCCAGCAGCTTGGAGTCTGCTGGCAACTTCGAGCAGTACTTC.

With regard to this clone: The sample carries other DNA sequences with the same CDR3. The chain joins TRBV5-4 to TRBJ1-1; maybe TRBD1 (5 bases). This CDR3 has 14 residues. The V gene's germline CDR1 is SGHNT and CDR2 YYREEE (reference sequence). Trimming took off 0 bases at V and 4 bases at J, with 10 bases between the two ends. The CDR3 region is CASSLGQGATEAFF. Here the CDR3 DNA reads TGTGCCAGCAGCTTGGGGCAGGGCGCCACTGAAGCTTTCTTT. Drawing the rest from reference TRBV5-4 and TRBJ1-1, the complete variable domain is ETGVTQSPTHLIKTRGQQVTLRCSSQSGHNTVSWYQQALGQGPQFIFQYYREEENGRGNFPPRFSGLQFPNYSSELNVNALELDDSALYLCASSLGQGATEAFFGQGTRLTVV.

For this clone: Other DNA sequences in the same sample also yield this CDR3. This chain links TRBV5-1 with TRBJ1-3, with no clear D. The CDR3 contains 15 residues. V lost 0 bases and J 0 bases, leaving 7 bases between the germline ends. Germline V lookup: CDR1 SGHRS, CDR2 YFSETQ. Written as DNA, the CDR3 is TGCGCCAGCAGCTTGGGCAGTGACTCTGGAAACACCATATATTTT. Translation gives CASSLGSDSGNTIYF. The full variable domain, in which reference TRBV5-1 and TRBJ1-3 provide the parts outside the CDR3, is KAGVTQTPRYLIKTRGQQVTLSCSPISGHRSVSWYQQTPGQGLQFLFEYFSETQRNKGNFPGRFSGRQFSNSRSEMNVSTLELGDSALYLCASSLGSDSGNTIYFGEGSWLTVV.

This clone appeared a single time. V and J are TRBV7-6 and TRBJ2-7; D is undetermined. CDR1 SGHVS and CDR2 FNYEAQ come from the germline V gene. V was shortened by 4 bases and J by 10 bases, with 20 bases between the two germline ends. This CDR3 contains 14 residues. The CDR3 coding sequence is TGTGCCAGCAGCTACGACCGAACATTGCGCCCCCAGTACTTC. It translates to CASSYDRTLRPQYF.